This entry describes one TCR beta chain. Its antigen is unknown. Germline V gives CDR1 SGHTS, CDR2 YDEGEE. Trimming pared 4 bases from V and 7 bases from J, leaving 15 bases between. This CDR3 is 13 amino acids long. This sample was taken from a study of OX40 agonist ivuxolimab in advanced cancers. Study in general: Patients were 82.7% male with ages roughly 20 to 85, mean about 60. There were three patients with partial responses, one having hepatocellular carcinoma and two cutaneous melanoma. Regarding the study as a whole: Low levels of normalized T-cell clonal expansion also appeared in some nonresponders. Which antigen the expanded peripheral T cells recognized is unknown.

Clones were read by immunoSEQ multiplex PCR, and TCRdb kept only the in-frame ones, dropping some. The sample yields tens of thousands of clones, roughly nine tenths seen once. Source: CD4+ or CD8+ T cells sorted from blood, taken in a trial of the OX40 agonist ivuxolimab. This rearrangement joins TRBV5-8 to TRBJ2-7; perhaps D is TRBD1 or TRBD2 (5 bases each). This receptor was identified in an adult with an advanced solid tumor such as melanoma, head and neck, liver or kidney cancer. CDR3 region: CASSPGTGREQYF. CDR3 sequence (DNA): TGTGCCAGCAGCCCAGGGACCGGTCGGGAGCAGTACTTC.